The sample holds many counts of the clone carrying this TCR beta chain. CDR3 length equals 14 residues. The germline V gene encodes CDR1 LNHDA and CDR2 SQIVND (reference sequence). J was trimmed by 6 bases and V by 6 bases; bases with no gene match: 9. The data were taken from a study of neoadjuvant anti-PD-1 for oral cavity cancer. Study-wide background: Patients without progression got a fourth dose around day 43.

Time point meaning: after neoadjuvant nivolumab, at surgical resection. Assay used: immunoSEQ multiplex PCR; TCRdb lists only in-frame clones, some missing. The sample lists some 40,000 clones, around 40% occurring once. This chain joins TRBV19 and TRBJ1-1, with 8 bases aligning to TRBD1. The sequencing used tumor tissue, collected after nivolumab (anti-PD-1) treatment. The sequence came from a person between 40 and 80 years old with oral cavity squamous cell carcinoma. CDR3 sequence: CASSPGQGQAEAFF. CDR3 sequence (DNA): TGTGCCAGTAGCCCCGGACAGGGCCAAGCTGAAGCTTTCTTT.